This entry lists 5 T cell receptor beta chains sequenced from one sample in a study of T cells in women clearing cervical HPV infection. Here immunoSEQ multiplex PCR was the method, and the copy in TCRdb shows in-frame clones only, minus some. The table for this sample gives about 23,000 clones. Sequencing used blood buffy coat. These receptor sequences come from a woman between 18 and 69 years old with a cervical HPV16 infection that either progressed to CIN3+ or cleared (not recorded which).

Notes on this clone: The sequence runs out 3 residues before the end of the CDR3; the remainder is reconstructed from the germline J gene. The rearrangement links TRBV7-3 to TRBJ2-1; TRBD2 agrees at 11 bases. The CDR3 extends over 15 amino acids. Germline CDR1 is SGHTA and CDR2 is FQGTGA. The V segment lost 5 bases and the J segment 6 bases; nucleotides outside the gene matches: 6. CDR3 sequence reads: CASSPGLAEANEQFF. The CDR3 DNA, read in part, is TGTGCCAGCAGCCCGGGACTAGCGGAAGCCAATGAG.

Comment on this clone: Read sequence stops 3 residues before the CDR3 end, and the germline J gene provides the missing end. The chain links TRBV7-9 to TRBJ2-5; unclear D gene. Trimming removed 3 bases from V and 2 bases from J, with 10 bases in between. This CDR3 spans 14 amino acids. Germline V gene sequence: CDR1 SEHNR, CDR2 FQNEAQ (reference sequence). CDR3 in amino acids: CASSFLTSQETQYF. The covered CDR3 bases are TGTGCCAGCAGCTTTCTGACATCTCAAGAGACC.

About this clone itself: The sequenced fragment ends 3 residues before the CDR3 boundary, so the rest is inferred from the germline J gene. V usage is TRBV7-9 and J usage is TRBJ1-2; TRBD1 matches 7 bases. Per the germline V gene, CDR1 is SEHNR and CDR2 is FQNEAQ (reference sequence). V gave up 5 bases and J gave up 2 bases; unmatched junction bases: 2. The CDR3 loop spans 13 amino acids. CDR3 in amino acids: CASSPTGNYGYTF. The sequenced CDR3 bases are TGTGCCAGCAGCCCGACAGGGAACTATGGC.

As regards this clone: The read ends 3 residues early relative to the CDR3; the germline J gene fills the gap. The J gene is TRBJ2-7, the V gene TRBV7-9; TRBD2 agrees at 13 bases. With V trimmed by 5 bases and J by 5 bases, 6 bases remained unmatched. The CDR3 covers 15 residues. CDR1 and CDR2 (germline): SEHNR, FQNEAQ (reference sequence). The CDR3: CASSVTSGRDNEQYF. CDR3 DNA, as far as it was read: TGTGCCAGCAGCGTAACTAGCGGGAGGGACAACGAG.

Comments on this clone: The missing CDR3 end, 3 residues past where the read stops, is filled in from the germline J gene. The chain couples TRBV20-1 to TRBJ2-1; D unresolved. Trimming removed 3 bases at V and 0 bases at J, with 9 bases between. Germline CDR1 is DFQATT and CDR2 is SNEGSKA (reference sequence). The CDR3 runs 14 residues. CDR3 sequence reads: CSASPLSSYNEQFF. Partial CDR3 DNA: TGCAGTGCTAGTCCCCTTAGCTCCTACAATGAG.